Shown below are 13 T cell receptor beta chains from a single sample sequenced in a study of siplizumab effects on memory and regulatory T cells. The assay was immunoSEQ multiplex PCR, and TCRdb's table has in-frame clones only and misses some. The table records under 100,000 clones, just under 95% of them present only once. The sequencing sample was made of non-Treg CD4+ T cells sorted from blood. These receptors were obtained from a human donor in good health.

The V gene is TRBV30, the J gene TRBJ1-4, with D perhaps TRBD1 (5 bases). This CDR3 is 14 amino acids long. Germline V gene sequence: CDR1 GTSNPN, CDR2 SVGIG (reference sequence). V was shortened by 0 bases and J by 7 bases, with 12 bases between the two germline ends. In DNA, the CDR3 is TGTGCCTGGAGTGTAAACAGGCAGGGTGAAAAACTGTTTTTT. Amino acids: CAWSVNRQGEKLFF.

V is TRBV7-9 and J is TRBJ2-7, with 8 bases that match TRBD1. The V gene's germline CDR1 is SEHNR and CDR2 FQNEAQ (reference sequence). Trimming cost V 5 bases and J 6 bases; bases outside gene matches: 15. This CDR3 region has 16 residues. As DNA, the CDR3 is TGTGCCAGCAGCCTACACCAGGGGACAGGCCTACCCGAGCAGTACTTC. It encodes CASSLHQGTGLPEQYF.

The rearrangement uses TRBV10-3 and TRBJ2-7; 11 nucleotides line up with TRBD2. The V and J ends lost 1 base and 3 bases, in that order; junction bases with no gene match: 8. The CDR3 length is 17 residues. The germline V gene encodes CDR1 ENHRY and CDR2 SYGVKD. CDR3 in DNA: TGTGCCATCAGTGAGTTCCTAGCGGGAGGCTACGACTACGAGCAGTACTTC. This codes for CAISEFLAGGYDYEQYF.

The genes are TRBV6-6 and TRBJ2-2; the D gene is possibly TRBD1 (5 bases). Germline CDR1 MNHNY, CDR2 SVGAGI (reference sequence). CDR3 length: 16 amino acids. V lost 0 bases, J lost 8 bases, and 16 bases lay in between. DNA for the CDR3: TGTGCCAGCAGTTACTCGCCCTTAAGACAGTTAGGGGAGCTGTTTTTT. It is translated as CASSYSPLRQLGELFF.

The CDR3 DNA follows: TGCGCCAGCAGCTTAGACAGTCTGAACACTGAAGCTTTCTTT. This codes for CASSLDSLNTEAFF. The chain carries TRBV5-1 and TRBJ1-1; maybe TRBD1 (5 bases). The germline CDR1 and CDR2 sequences are SGHRS and YFSETQ. V lost 2 bases to trimming and J lost 0 bases, with 8 bases between them. The CDR3 extends over 14 amino acids. Together with reference TRBV5-1 and TRBJ1-1, the CDR3 gives the full variable domain: KAGVTQTPRYLIKTRGQQVTLSCSPISGHRSVSWYQQTPGQGLQFLFEYFSETQRNKGNFPGRFSGRQFSNSRSEMNVSTLELGDSALYLCASSLDSLNTEAFFGQGTRLTVV.

V usage is TRBV6-5 and J usage is TRBJ2-7; the match to TRBD2 covers 10 bases. V shed 0 bases and J 6 bases; nucleotides not matched to a gene: 8. The CDR3 runs to 16 residues. CDR1 is MNHEY, CDR2 SVGAGI, per germline. The CDR3 sequence: CASSYSQLAGPSEQYF. The CDR3 DNA sequence: TGTGCCAGCAGTTACTCGCAACTAGCGGGACCCTCCGAGCAGTACTTC.

The CDR3 protein is CASSPPTPGNTIYF. The DNA of the CDR3 is TGTGCCAGCTCACCACCTACGCCTGGAAACACCATATATTTT. The chain combines TRBV18 with TRBJ1-3; D is undetermined. V was trimmed by 0 bases and J by 2 bases, leaving 5 bases between them. From germline, CDR1 is KGHSH and CDR2 LQKENI. The CDR3 loop spans 14 amino acids.

This rearrangement joins TRBV7-2 to TRBJ2-1; 12 positions agree with TRBD2. This CDR3 comprises 16 residues. Germline V gene lookup returns CDR1 SGHTA and CDR2 FQGNSA. J was trimmed by 2 bases and V by 4 bases; bases with no gene match: 3. The CDR3 region has the DNA TGTGCCAGCAGCTCTCGGACTAGCGGGGCCTACAATGAGCAGTTCTTC. It yields the protein CASSSRTSGAYNEQFF.

The chain is built from TRBV5-1 and TRBJ2-1, with D uncertain. The CDR3 loop spans 13 amino acids. The ends were cut back, 0 bases at V and 9 bases at J, with 10 bases in the middle. Germline V CDR1 and CDR2: SGHRS, YFSETQ. This chain's CDR3 is CASSLVPAGEQFF. The DNA for the CDR3 is TGCGCCAGCAGCTTGGTACCGGCCGGTGAGCAGTTCTTC.

The chain recombines TRBV6-5 with TRBJ1-3; tentative D call: TRBD1 (5 bases). This CDR3 has 15 residues. Germline V gene data show CDR1 as MNHEY and CDR2 as SVGAGI. Trimming shortened V by 0 bases and J by 3 bases, and 9 bases separated the two germline ends. CDR3: CASSYSDNLGNTIYF. Here the CDR3 DNA reads TGTGCCAGCAGTTACTCGGACAATCTTGGAAACACCATATATTTT.

The rearrangement joins TRBV6-6 to TRBJ2-7; D unresolved. CDR1 is MNHNY, CDR2 SVGAGI, per germline (reference sequence). The length of the CDR3 is 15 residues. The V gene lost 3 bases and the J gene lost 0 bases, with 12 bases spanning the gap. This CDR3 reads CASSYELPSSYEQYF. The CDR3 region has the DNA TGTGCCAGCAGTTATGAGCTCCCAAGCTCCTACGAGCAGTACTTC.

This rearrangement joins TRBV5-4 to TRBJ2-1; possible D gene TRBD2, 5 bases. CDR1 and CDR2 from the germline V gene are SGHNT and YYREEE (reference sequence). This CDR3 is built from 15 residues. V was shortened by 0 bases and J by 7 bases, with 14 bases between the two germline ends. The CDR3 loop is CASSLAGRRENEQFF. The CDR3 DNA reads as TGTGCCAGCAGCTTGGCGGGGAGACGCGAAAATGAGCAGTTCTTC.

The chain is built from TRBV6-5 and TRBJ2-1; 8 bases align to TRBD1. CDR1 and CDR2 from the germline V gene are MNHEY and SVGAGI. The junction had 11 bases not matched to a gene; V was cut back by 6 bases and J by 7 bases. CDR3 length: 15 amino acids. CDR3 loop: CASRKDRGRSNEQFF. The CDR3 DNA is TGTGCCAGCAGAAAAGACAGGGGAAGGTCGAATGAGCAGTTCTTC.